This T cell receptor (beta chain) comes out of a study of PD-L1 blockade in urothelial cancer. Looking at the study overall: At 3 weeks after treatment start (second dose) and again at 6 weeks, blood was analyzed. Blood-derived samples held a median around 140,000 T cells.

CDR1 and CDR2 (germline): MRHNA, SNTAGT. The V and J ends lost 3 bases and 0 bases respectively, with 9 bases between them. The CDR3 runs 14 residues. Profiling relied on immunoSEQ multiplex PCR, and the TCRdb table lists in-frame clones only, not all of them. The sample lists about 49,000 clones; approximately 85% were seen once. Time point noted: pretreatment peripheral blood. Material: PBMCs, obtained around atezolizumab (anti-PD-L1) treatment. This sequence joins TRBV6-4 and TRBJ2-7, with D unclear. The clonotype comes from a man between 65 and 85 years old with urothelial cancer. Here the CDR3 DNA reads TGTGCCAGCAGTGAGACTGAAGCCTCCTACGAGCAGTACTTC. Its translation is CASSETEASYEQYF.